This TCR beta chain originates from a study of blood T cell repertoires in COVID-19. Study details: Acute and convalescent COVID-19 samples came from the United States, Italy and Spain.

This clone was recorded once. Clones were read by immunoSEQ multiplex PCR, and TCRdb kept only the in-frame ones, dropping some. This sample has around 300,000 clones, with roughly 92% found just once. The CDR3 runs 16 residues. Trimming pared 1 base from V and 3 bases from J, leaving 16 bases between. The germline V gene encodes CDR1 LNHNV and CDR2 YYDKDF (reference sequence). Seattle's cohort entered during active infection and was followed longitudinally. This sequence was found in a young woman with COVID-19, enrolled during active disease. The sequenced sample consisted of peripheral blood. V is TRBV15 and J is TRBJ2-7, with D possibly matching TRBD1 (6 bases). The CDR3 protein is CATSRGTFTGHYEQYF. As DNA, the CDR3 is TGTGCCACCAGCAGAGGGACCTTCACAGGGCACTACGAGCAGTACTTC.